One T cell receptor (beta chain) is described in this entry. What it binds is not known. A second PCR of 7 to 11 cycles used a sample-barcoded 5' primer and a J-beta primer mix. TCRdb ran MiXCR on the 5' RACE reads and lists one entry per CDR3 protein. The profile covers some 1.6 million distinct CDR3 sequences, with around 35% appearing a single time and around 11% taken by the ten largest. The CDR3 loop spans 14 amino acids. The V gene's germline CDR1 is SNHLY and CDR2 FYNNEI. V lost 4 bases, J lost 4 bases, and 5 bases stayed unmatched. These data come from a study of blood T cells in healthy people across ages. Points from the study as a whole: Aged donors had fewer naive CD4+ cells and lower diversity than long-lived donors. Underestimates were what the diversity estimates from one million T cells were considered to be. The percentage of naive T cells correlated strongly with TCR beta diversity. Per-million-T-cell TCR beta diversity fell roughly linearly with age.

The rearrangement links TRBV2 to TRBJ1-2, with 8 nucleotides matching TRBD1. Material for sequencing was blood. The clonotype originates from a woman aged 25 to 39 in good health. The CDR3 nucleotides are TGTGCCAGCAGTGCAGGGGGCTCAATCTATGGCTACACCTTC. This translates into CASSAGGSIYGYTF.